The 8 T cell receptor beta chains below all came from one sample that was sequenced in a study of cytomegalovirus exposure and HLA in healthy donors. Primers included in the PCR were 60 Vbeta and 13 Jbeta primers. Sequenced by immunoSEQ multiplex PCR; TCRdb stores in-frame clones only, minus some. Here the sample spans 90,000 to 150,000 clones, roughly 69% being singletons. Sequencing was carried out using PBMCs. The receptors come from a woman aged 40 to 50 in good health and CMV-seropositive.

This chain connects TRBV7-2 to TRBJ2-4; unclear D gene. The CDR3 runs 17 residues. V was pared by 5 bases and J by 3 bases, with 20 bases between. Germline CDR1 and CDR2: SGHTA and FQGNSA. CDR3 sequence: CASSPQTESGGKNIQYF. The CDR3 nucleotides read TGTGCCAGCAGCCCCCAGACGGAGTCGGGTGGCAAAAACATTCAGTACTTC.

The gene calls are TRBV5-8 and TRBJ2-5, with 7 bases fitting TRBD1. Germline V gene sequence: CDR1 SGHTS, CDR2 YDEGEE. The CDR3 length is 14 residues. Losses at the gene ends were 3 bases for V and 5 bases for J; bases not matched to a gene: 7. This CDR3 is CASSSDRVRETQYF. The CDR3 bases are TGTGCCAGCAGCTCCGACAGGGTGAGGGAGACCCAGTACTTC.

DNA of the CDR3: TGTGCCAGCAGCTCAGGGGGCAGGTTGCAAGATACGCAGTATTTT. Amino acid sequence: CASSSGGRLQDTQYF. The rearrangement links TRBV11-2 to TRBJ2-3; 8 nucleotides line up with TRBD1. Germline CDR1 SGHAT, CDR2 FQNNGV. With V trimmed by 4 bases and J by 5 bases, 8 bases remained unmatched. CDR3 length equals 15 residues.

This clone showed up just a few times. This chain joins TRBV15 and TRBJ1-2; 10 bases fit TRBD1. With 2 bases clipped from V and 5 bases from J, the junction kept 5 bases outside the gene matches. CDR1 is LNHNV and CDR2 is YYDKDF in the germline V gene (reference sequence). The CDR3 covers 15 residues. CDR3 bases: TGTGCCACCAGCAGACCCGGGACAGGGGCTTATGGCTACACCTTC. It translates to CATSRPGTGAYGYTF. Combining the CDR3 with reference TRBV15 and TRBJ1-2 gives the whole variable domain DAMVIQNPRYQVTQFGKPVTLSCSQTLNHNVMYWYQQKSSQAPKLLFHYYDKDFNNEADTPDNFQSRRPNTSFCFLDIRSPGLGDTAMYLCATSRPGTGAYGYTFGSGTRLTVV.

J is TRBJ1-2 and V is TRBV9; 10 bases agree with TRBD1. The ends lost 2 bases at V and 2 bases at J; junction bases unmatched: 0. The CDR3 totals 14 residues. Germline lookup yields CDR1 SGDLS and CDR2 YYNGEE. For the CDR3, the DNA is TGTGCCAGCAGCGTGGACAGGGGGAACTATGGCTACACCTTC. It is translated as CASSVDRGNYGYTF.

The table lists this clone with a few counts. V is TRBV2 and J is TRBJ2-1, with TRBD2 matching 10 bases. The CDR3 is 17 residues long. The V gene end was trimmed by 8 bases and the J gene end by 3 bases; junction bases not matched to a gene: 13. Germline V gene data show CDR1 as SNHLY and CDR2 as FYNNEI. CDR3 protein: CASGGTSSGGNYNEQFF. CDR3 DNA sequence: TGTGCCAGCGGAGGTACGTCTAGCGGGGGAAACTACAATGAGCAGTTCTTC.

The V gene is TRBV5-1, the J gene TRBJ1-4, with D possibly matching TRBD1 (5 bases). The CDR3 has 14 amino acids. The germline gives CDR1 SGHRS, CDR2 YFSETQ. Trimming left V 0 bases short and J 4 bases short, with 7 bases between. CDR3 region: CASSLVRGNEKLFF. DNA of the CDR3: TGCGCCAGCAGCTTGGTAAGGGGTAATGAAAAACTGTTTTTT.

This clone showed up just once. The V call is TRBV4-3, the J call TRBJ1-6; unclear D gene. The CDR3 has 17 amino acids. V shed 0 bases and J shed 1 base, with 10 bases lying between them. Germline values: CDR1 LGHNA, CDR2 YSLEER. DNA for the CDR3: TGCGCCAGCAGCCAAGACCCCCCCGGGTCCTATAATTCACCCCTCCACTTT. It specifies CASSQDPPGSYNSPLHF.